Listed below are T cell receptor beta chains from one sample, sequenced in a study of regulatory T cells in long-lasting Graves disease. Each CDR3 protein gets one entry after TCRdb re-called the multiplex PCR reads with MiXCR. The data hold some 490,000 distinct CDR3 sequences, with around 13% observed a single time. A further study also used this sample, focusing on T cells in Graves' hyperthyroidism and ophthalmopathy.

This specimen was peripheral blood mononuclear cells (PBMCs), taken at new diagnosis, from a patient treated with antithyroid drugs. The source of these receptors is a young woman with Graves disease. CDR3s include the opening cysteine and the closing phenylalanine or tryptophan. Fields, in order: D gene, clone size, V gene, J gene, CDR3 DNA, CDR3 protein. D genes are given only for firm matches. Clone size is given for some rows only: seen once, a few or many times, or a class if the clone is expanded.

.,many,TRBV18,TRBJ2-1,TGTGCCAGCTCACCGGGCCGGTCCTACAATGAGCAGTTCTTC,CASSPGRSYNEQFF
.,many,TRBV27,TRBJ2-1,TGTGCCAGCAGTTTTATTAGCTCCTACAATGAGCAGTTCTTC,CASSFISSYNEQFF
.,few,TRBV29-1,TRBJ1-1,TGCAGCGTTGAGTTGGGAACCCTAAGCACTGAAGCTTTCTTT,CSVELGTLSTEAFF
TRBD1,many,TRBV19,TRBJ2-1,TGTGCCAGTAGTCAAGACAGGGTGGATGGTGAGCAGTTCTTC,CASSQDRVDGEQFF
TRBD1,many,TRBV6-2/TRBV6-3,TRBJ2-1,TGTGCCAGCAGTTACGCTCCGGTAACAGGGGCCCGAGATGAGCAGTTCTTC,CASSYAPVTGARDEQFF
.,many,TRBV6-1,TRBJ2-1,TGTGCCAGCACCTCACGCCTGGGCCTAGCGCCCTACAATGAGCAGTTCTTC,CASTSRLGLAPYNEQFF
TRBD1,few,TRBV7-9,TRBJ2-7,TGTGCCAGCAGCCACCGGGACAGGGCAACCTACGAGCAGTACTTC,CASSHRDRATYEQYF
TRBD1,.,TRBV30,TRBJ1-4,TGTGCCTGGAGTGTACGGACAGGGGAGGCAACTAATGAAAAGCTGTGTTTT,CAWSVRTGEATNEKLCF
.,.,TRBV7-3,TRBJ2-3,TGTGCCAGCAGCTTAACGTCCGGGGGCGGAGATACGCAGTATTTT,CASSLTSGGGDTQYF
.,few,TRBV7-2,TRBJ1-2,TGTGCCAACAGCTTAGAACTTACCCCTGACGCGTATGGCTACACCTTC,CANSLELTPDAYGYTF
TRBD2,many,TRBV28,TRBJ2-2,TGTGCCAGCAGGCCGGGACTAGCGAGGTCGAACACCGGGGAGCTGTTTTTT,CASRPGLARSNTGELFF
.,many,TRBV2,TRBJ1-4,TGTGCCAGCAGCCGCTCAGTGGCAACTAATGAAAAACTGTTTTTT,CASSRSVATNEKLFF
TRBD2,many,TRBV5-4,TRBJ2-5,TGTGCCAGCAGCGACCCGGGACTAGCGGGAGTATGGGAGACCCAGTACTTC,CASSDPGLAGVWETQYF
.,few,TRBV5-5,TRBJ2-7,TGTGCCAGCAGCTTTAGCGGTTACACCTACGAGCAGTACTTC,CASSFSGYTYEQYF
TRBD1,many,TRBV2,TRBJ1-2,TGTGCCAGCAGTGAAGTGGCAGGGGGCCTTGGCTACACCTTC,CASSEVAGGLGYTF
.,few,TRBV6-2/TRBV6-3,TRBJ2-7,TGTGCCAGCAGTTACAGTCAGGGCTACGAGCAGTACTTC,CASSYSQGYEQYF
TRBD1,many,TRBV12-3/TRBV12-4,TRBJ1-5,TGTGCCAGCAGCACGGGACAGGGGGCTTTAAATAGCAATCAGCCCCAGCATTTT,CASSTGQGALNSNQPQHF
.,.,TRBV20-1,TRBJ2-7,TGCAGTGCTAGAACTACAGGGAGATCCCACTACGAGCAGTACTTC,CSARTTGRSHYEQYF
TRBD1,.,TRBV6-1,TRBJ1-1,TGTGCCAGCAAACCGGGACAGGGGGCCGGTGGCACTGAAGCTTTCTTT,CASKPGQGAGGTEAFF
TRBD1,.,TRBV2,TRBJ2-3,TGTGCCAGCTTAAATCACCGGGCAGGGGGCTTTTTCCCCGCAGATACGCAGTATTTT,CASLNHRAGGFFPADTQYF
TRBD1,many,TRBV7-8,TRBJ1-2,TGTGCCAGCAGCTTAGGAGCCGAGGGGGCCTATGGCTACACCTTC,CASSLGAEGAYGYTF
.,many,TRBV27,TRBJ1-3,TGTGCCAGCAGTCCACCAGGGCCTGGAAACACCATATATTTT,CASSPPGPGNTIYF
TRBD2,many,TRBV11-2,TRBJ2-1,TGTGCCAGCAGCTTAGGGCCCCCGGGGGGGGTGGGGTACAATGAGCAGTTCTTC,CASSLGPPGGVGYNEQFF
TRBD1,many,TRBV18,TRBJ1-5,TGTGCCAGCTCACCACTACAGGGGCGCAATCAGCCCCAGCATTTT,CASSPLQGRNQPQHF
.,.,TRBV19,TRBJ1-1,TGTGCCAGTAGTAGGACCCCGAACAGAGAGATAGCTGAAGCTTTCTTT,CASSRTPNREIAEAFF
TRBD1,many,TRBV28,TRBJ2-1,TGTGCCAGCAGTTCTGGGACAGGGGGCGCCAAAAAGGGATTCTTC,CASSSGTGGAKKGFF
.,many,TRBV28,TRBJ2-2,TGTGCCAGCTCCGCGACAGGGAGGATTCCCGGGGAGCTGTTTTTT,CASSATGRIPGELFF
.,.,TRBV4-1,TRBJ1-4,TGCGCCAGCAGCCAACCTAACCCGGGGGCCCGGGGTGAAAAACTGTTTTTT,CASSQPNPGARGEKLFF
.,many,TRBV28,TRBJ2-2,TGTGCCAGCAGCTTCACCGGGCCGGAGAACACCGGGGAGCTGTTTTTT,CASSFTGPENTGELFF
TRBD2,many,TRBV4-1,TRBJ2-7,TGCGCCAGCAGCCAAGGGCGGGGGAGCTCCTACGAGCAGTACTTC,CASSQGRGSSYEQYF
.,few,TRBV4-1,TRBJ2-2,TGCGCCAGCAGCCAAGAGAGCAGCTTCACCGGGGAGCTGTTTTTT,CASSQESSFTGELFF
TRBD2,.,TRBV3-1,TRBJ2-3,TGTGCCAGCAGCCAAGAGAGCGGGGATAACCCTAGCACAGATACGCAGTATTTT,CASSQESGDNPSTDTQYF
TRBD1,.,TRBV5-6,TRBJ2-1,TGTGCCAGCAGCTTGGGGACAGGGGTCTCCTACAATGAGCAGTTCTTC,CASSLGTGVSYNEQFF
.,.,TRBV28,TRBJ1-1,TGTGCCAACCCTATGAACACTGAAGCTTTCTTT,CANPMNTEAFF
.,many,TRBV12-3/TRBV12-4,TRBJ1-2,TGTGCCAGCAGTTTCGCCCGAACAGGGAACTATGGCTACACCTTC,CASSFARTGNYGYTF
TRBD2,.,TRBV11-2,TRBJ2-1,TGTGCCAGCAGCCAGCCGGGACTAGCGGGGGAGCAGTTCTTC,CASSQPGLAGEQFF
.,many,TRBV5-1,TRBJ2-1,TGCGCCAGCAGCTTCGGGCCCCGTAGTGTCAATGAGCAGTTCTTC,CASSFGPRSVNEQFF
.,few,TRBV28,TRBJ2-2,TGTGCCAGCAAAAACACAGTGAACACCGGGGAGCTGTTTTTT,CASKNTVNTGELFF
.,many,TRBV20-1,TRBJ1-1,TGCAGTGCTAGAGAGGGGGCGCAGGGGATGAACACTGAAGCTTTCTTT,CSAREGAQGMNTEAFF
.,.,TRBV6-2/TRBV6-3,TRBJ2-1,TGTGCCAGCAGTTACCAACGCAGGGACAATGAGCAGTTCTTC,CASSYQRRDNEQFF
TRBD1,many,TRBV20-1,TRBJ1-5,TGCAGTGCTAGGCCCCCCGGGACAGGGAGGGGACAGCCCCAGCATTTT,CSARPPGTGRGQPQHF
.,.,TRBV19,TRBJ2-6,TGTGCCAGTAGTACTACAGGCGCTGGGGCCAACGTCCTGACTTTC,CASSTTGAGANVLTF
.,many,TRBV12-3/TRBV12-4,TRBJ1-1,TGTGCCAGCAGTTTAGGGGCAGGGGCCACTGAAGCTTTCTTT,CASSLGAGATEAFF
TRBD1,few,TRBV7-9,TRBJ1-1,TGTGCCAGCAGCTCGGACAGGCGGCAAGCTTTCTTT,CASSSDRRQAFF
.,many,TRBV20-1,TRBJ2-7,TGCAGTGCTAGAATCACAGGGAGCTCCTACGAGCAGTACTTC,CSARITGSSYEQYF